These T cell receptor beta chains were read from a single sample in a study of blood T cells in healthy people across ages. TCRdb recomputed calls from the 5' RACE reads with MiXCR, one row per CDR3 protein. The sample lists fewer than 2 million distinct CDR3 sequences, about two fifths seen once, with approximately 22% in the top ten. Sequencing used blood. The receptor source for this set is a human donor in good health. Each CDR3 is given with its conserved first and last residue. Fields, in order: V gene, clone size, CDR3 protein. The size entry is marked missing in some rows and otherwise reads once, few, many or a size class.

>TRBV5-1|-
CASSLAPLTDTQYF
>TRBV10-3|few
CAISAVGGATLEQYF
>TRBV7-8|-
CAGSYESSYEQYF
>TRBV20-1|-
CSARTDSNYGYTF
>TRBV12-3/TRBV12-4|-
CASSTGQGPGANVLTF
>TRBV2|-
CASSERLEGETQYF
>TRBV7-9|few
CASSLEIGVYGYTF
>TRBV28|-
CASTPGYSASGQETQYF
>TRBV11-2|few
CASRSLEIELRGNQETQYF
>TRBV7-2|-
CASSLEGTAFNEQFF
>TRBV13|few
CASSLRLDIYEQYF
>TRBV6-2/TRBV6-3|-
CASSKHPRESTGELFF
>TRBV25-1|few
CASSEWSGYEQYF
>TRBV9|few
CTSSTRNYGYTF
>TRBV5-1|-
CASSPQAGGNEKLFF
>TRBV7-3|-
CASSMDGGTGNEQFF
>TRBV15|few
CATSRDMGTEAFF
>TRBV12-3/TRBV12-4|-
CASSPIMQGVYEQYF
>TRBV12-3/TRBV12-4|-
CASRWGYNYGYTF
>TRBV28|-
CASGPTGDNSPLHF
>TRBV7-9|-
CASSHSGTYTDTQYF
>TRBV7-2|few
CASSFASGNTDTQYF
>TRBV28|-
CASIWGSKAFF
>TRBV9|-
CASSQNGKNYGYTF
>TRBV6-1|-
CASSEVLLVTDTQYF
>TRBV7-8|-
CAGSFIRGNKNTEAFF
>TRBV20-1|-
CSAWGGTVDTQYF
>TRBV7-9|-
CASSFPGTPWGYTF
>TRBV7-3|once
CASSGVGQETQYF
>TRBV3-1|-
CVSSQAGTGVHGQYF
>TRBV6-2/TRBV6-3|-
CASSNPIGVRQPQHF
>TRBV28|-
CASTPGGTYNEQYF
>TRBV3-1|once
CASSQDAGQGRGAFF
>TRBV27|few
CASSLSIGTVSYEQYF
>TRBV5-1|-
CASSPRADRSSYEQYF
>TRBV7-3|-
CSSSLWGSRTDTQYF
>TRBV20-1|once
CSARQGEGGTEAFF
>TRBV2|few
CASSEENEQFF
>TRBV10-2|-
CATWTSEDTQYF
>TRBV28|-
CASSLEVQRTNEQFF
>TRBV6-6|few
CASSLGTGIDQPQHF
>TRBV29-1|few
CSGKSRGTGFADTQYF
>TRBV5-1|few
CASSPASGGFLSTDTQYF
>TRBV4-2|many
CASSQDPSTLSYEQYF
>TRBV6-5|few
CASSYSIVGGRYEQYF
>TRBV24-1|few
CATSDGWGETQYF
>TRBV12-3/TRBV12-4|few
CASTRASEYNEQFF
>TRBV6-6|-
CASSHSGGNDNEQFF
>TRBV7-3|-
CASSFSGTSGVYGDEQFF
>TRBV3-1|-
CASSQTQGQRYGYTF
>TRBV4-3|-
CASSQDLVGTQYF
>TRBV7-2|many
CASSSDRYEQYF
>TRBV11-2|-
CAGSLARASGANVLTF
>TRBV6-2/TRBV6-3|-
CASSYRFQGIGQPQHF
>TRBV20-1|-
CSAPGVHYGYTF
>TRBV6-1|-
CASRDKYEQYF